This T cell receptor beta chain is from a study of vaccination effects on CD4 cells after COVID-19. Whole-study results and caveats: Clones that were induced by infection or by vaccine showed marked contraction late after vaccination.

The protocol was immunoSEQ multiplex PCR, while the TCRdb copy is restricted to in-frame clones and leaves out a portion. This sample has tens of thousands of clones, with around 70% found just once. Antigen-specific CD4+ T cells expanded by the ViraFEST assay with viral peptide pools were then sequenced. Having been cultured for less than 13 days, the cells underwent CD4+ T cell isolation. Every participant took two doses of the BNT162b2 or mRNA-1273 vaccine. This clone was observed a handful of times. The antigen is not known. Germline lookup yields CDR1 KGHSH and CDR2 LQKENI. Trimming took 1 base from V and 7 from J, leaving 11 bases between them. The CDR3 spans 15 residues.

The chain uses TRBV18 and TRBJ1-6; D may be TRBD1 (5 bases). The starting material was CD4+ T cells from PBMCs cultured with HCoV-NL63 spike peptides, obtained after COVID-19 vaccination. This receptor was taken from a human donor who received a COVID-19 vaccine. The CDR3 loop reads CASSPQDPGNSPLHF. Written as DNA, the CDR3 is TGTGCCAGCTCACCACAGGACCCAGGGAATTCACCCCTCCACTTT.